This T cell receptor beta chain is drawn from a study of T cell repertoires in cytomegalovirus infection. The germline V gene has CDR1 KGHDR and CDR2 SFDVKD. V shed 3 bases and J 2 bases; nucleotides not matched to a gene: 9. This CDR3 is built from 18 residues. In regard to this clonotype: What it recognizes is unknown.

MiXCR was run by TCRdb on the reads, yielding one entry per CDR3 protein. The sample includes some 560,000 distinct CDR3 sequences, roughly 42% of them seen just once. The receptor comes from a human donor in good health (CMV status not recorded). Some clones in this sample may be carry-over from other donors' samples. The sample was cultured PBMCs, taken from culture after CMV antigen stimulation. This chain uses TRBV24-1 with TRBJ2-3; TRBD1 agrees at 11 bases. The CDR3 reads CATSDPAWTGGNTDTQYF. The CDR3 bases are TGTGCCACCAGTGATCCGGCCTGGACAGGGGGCAACACAGATACGCAGTATTTT.